The 10 T cell receptor beta chains presented below share a single source sample, sequenced in a study of graft-versus-host responses after intestinal transplantation. These TCRs are of unknown antigen specificity. Repertoires were generated with immunoSEQ multiplex PCR, while TCRdb's copy carries only in-frame clones and drops some. The table has over 100,000 clones, just under 95% seen once. Sequences were derived from unstimulated CD4+ T cells sorted from spleen or lymph node cells, sampled before intestinal transplant. The receptors were sampled from a human donor who received an intestinal transplant.

The genes are TRBV5-1 and TRBJ2-5, with no clear D. Germline loops: CDR1 SGHRS, CDR2 YFSETQ. The CDR3 is 12 residues long. V lost 4 bases to trimming and J lost 5 bases, with 9 bases between them. The DNA of the CDR3 is TGCGCCAGCAGCCCGACGCGCGAGACCCAGTACTTC. It codes for CASSPTRETQYF. The full variable domain, its missing parts supplied by reference TRBV5-1 and TRBJ2-5, is KAGVTQTPRYLIKTRGQQVTLSCSPISGHRSVSWYQQTPGQGLQFLFEYFSETQRNKGNFPGRFSGRQFSNSRSEMNVSTLELGDSALYLCASSPTRETQYFGPGTRLLVL.

This clone was seen a handful of times. The chain joins TRBV6-6 to TRBJ2-7; D is uncertain. V lost 8 bases and J 3 bases, leaving 11 bases between the germline ends. Germline CDR1 MNHNY, CDR2 SVGAGI (reference sequence). The CDR3 runs 12 residues. The CDR3: CASRDLIYEQYF. In DNA form, the CDR3 reads TGTGCCAGCCGCGACCTTATCTACGAGCAGTACTTC.

The chain has TRBV30 and TRBJ2-4; maybe TRBD2 (6 bases). The germline CDR1 and CDR2 sequences are GTSNPN and SVGIG (reference sequence). Trimming took 6 bases from V and 6 from J, leaving 21 bases between them. The CDR3 sequence is 15 residues long. The CDR3 protein is CACLRRGPTRNIQYF. In DNA, the CDR3 is TGTGCCTGCCTCCGGCGGGGACCGACCAGAAACATTCAGTACTTC.

The genes are TRBV6-1 and TRBJ1-4, with D possibly TRBD1 on 6 matching bases. The CDR3 is made up of 20 amino acids. The germline V and J ends were trimmed by 2 bases and 0 bases, with 22 bases remaining between them. CDR1 and CDR2 from the germline V gene are MNHNS and SASEGT. The DNA for the CDR3 is TGTGCCAGCAGTGAAAGGGTTGTGGACAGTTTGTCCCCAACTAATGAAAAACTGTTTTTT. Its translation: CASSERVVDSLSPTNEKLFF.

This chain joins TRBV11-2 and TRBJ2-5; D is uncertain. The CDR3 has 12 residues. V gave up 2 bases and J gave up 6 bases, with 7 bases separating them. Germline V gene data show CDR1 as SGHAT and CDR2 as FQNNGV. DNA for the CDR3: TGTGCCAGCAGCTTATCCAGACAGACCCAGTACTTC. Residues: CASSLSRQTQYF.

This chain uses TRBV25-1 with TRBJ1-1; 8 bases are a match to TRBD1. In germline, CDR1 is MGHDK, CDR2 SYGVNS. Unmatched junction bases numbered 11, after V lost 11 bases and J lost 6 bases. This CDR3 contains 13 residues. Written as DNA, the CDR3 is TGTGCCTCTCAGGGGGCTTGGGGCTCTGAAGCTTTCTTT. Its translation is CASQGAWGSEAFF. The full variable domain, with the rest looked up from reference TRBV25-1 and TRBJ1-1, is EADIYQTPRYLVIGTGKKITLECSQTMGHDKMYWYQQDPGMELHLIHYSYGVNSTEKGDLSSESTVSRIRTEHFPLTLESARPSHTSQYLCASQGAWGSEAFFGQGTRLTVV.

The rearrangement joins TRBV5-1 to TRBJ2-5; 9 bases line up with TRBD1. The CDR3 spans 16 residues. The ends lost 0 bases at V and 4 bases at J; junction bases unmatched: 7. In germline, CDR1 is SGHRS, CDR2 YFSETQ. CDR3 loop: CASSLEGTGLLETQYF. CDR3 coding DNA: TGCGCCAGCAGCTTGGAGGGGACAGGGCTTTTAGAGACCCAGTACTTC.

This sequence joins TRBV5-1 and TRBJ1-1; D may be TRBD1 (5 bases). V dropped 3 bases and J dropped 6 bases, with 12 bases sitting between them. This CDR3 comprises 13 residues. Germline V gives CDR1 SGHRS, CDR2 YFSETQ. In DNA, the CDR3 is TGCGCCAGCAGCTCGGGGGTCTTCGCTGAAGCTTTCTTT. Residues: CASSSGVFAEAFF. The variable domain in full, completed from reference TRBV5-1 and TRBJ1-1, reads KAGVTQTPRYLIKTRGQQVTLSCSPISGHRSVSWYQQTPGQGLQFLFEYFSETQRNKGNFPGRFSGRQFSNSRSEMNVSTLELGDSALYLCASSSGVFAEAFFGQGTRLTVV.

This chain links TRBV7-8 with TRBJ2-1; TRBD2 aligns across 9 bases. CDR1 SGHVS and CDR2 FQNEAQ come from the germline V gene. V lost 1 base to trimming and J lost 9 bases; unmatched junction nucleotides: 10. The CDR3 totals 16 residues. This CDR3 reads CASSLGLSGRQGEQFF. CDR3 bases: TGTGCCAGCAGCTTAGGTCTAAGCGGGAGGCAGGGTGAGCAGTTCTTC. Using reference TRBV7-8 and TRBJ2-1 for the parts outside the CDR3, the full variable domain is GAGVSQSPRYKVAKRGQDVALRCDPISGHVSLFWYQQALGQGPEFLTYFQNEAQLDKSGLPSDRFFAERPEGSVSTLKIQRTQQEDSAVYLCASSLGLSGRQGEQFFGPGTRLTVL.

The rearrangement links TRBV5-4 to TRBJ2-5, with D uncertain. The CDR3 length is 12 residues. Looked up from germline, CDR1 is SGHNT and CDR2 is YYREEE (reference sequence). Trimming removed 2 bases at V and 1 base at J, with 3 bases between. CDR3 region: CASSFAQETQYF. The CDR3 DNA follows: TGTGCCAGCAGCTTTGCCCAAGAGACCCAGTACTTC.